These T cell receptor beta chains were read from a single sample in a study of blood T cell repertoires in COVID-19. Sequencing was performed with immunoSEQ multiplex PCR; in TCRdb, only in-frame clones are kept and a portion is missing. The sample shows 200,000 to 250,000 clones, around 87% of them seen only once. Input material: PBMCs or T cells enriched from blood (not recorded which). These receptors were obtained from a woman aged 45-65 years who had recovered from COVID-19. Each CDR3 is given with its conserved first and last residue. Each record gives: J gene, clone size, CDR3 length, D gene, V gene, CDR3 DNA, CDR3 protein. The D gene is left open where the match is weak. Clone size appears in some rows only: once, few, many, or a class for an expanded clone.

J: TRBJ1-1
size: .
length: 15
D: TRBD1
V: TRBV19
DNA: TGTGCCAGTACTCCCGGGACAGGGAATTTAAGGGAAGCTTTCTTT
CDR3: CASTPGTGNLREAFF

J: TRBJ2-6
size: .
length: 16
D: .
V: TRBV24-1
DNA: TGTGCCACCAGTGCGGGTCCCGCTCCTGGGGCCAACGTCCTGACTTTC
CDR3: CATSAGPAPGANVLTF

J: TRBJ1-5
size: few
length: 15
D: .
V: TRBV2
DNA: TGTGCCAGCAGACGCCGGACGGGAAGCAATCAGCCCCAGCATTTT
CDR3: CASRRRTGSNQPQHF

J: TRBJ1-4
size: .
length: 14
D: .
V: TRBV7-2
DNA: TGTGCCAGCAGTTATAGGGGCGGTGGTGAAAAACTGTTTTTT
CDR3: CASSYRGGGEKLFF

J: TRBJ2-1
size: .
length: 15
D: TRBD2
V: TRBV5-6
DNA: TGTGCCAGCAGCTTAGCGGGAGGGTCGAACAATGAGCAGTTCTTC
CDR3: CASSLAGGSNNEQFF

J: TRBJ2-3
size: .
length: 16
D: TRBD1
V: TRBV28
DNA: TGTGCCAGCAGTTTAGGGACAGGTGGGACCACAGATACGCAGTATTTT
CDR3: CASSLGTGGTTDTQYF

J: TRBJ1-2
size: .
length: 13
D: .
V: TRBV5-6
DNA: TGTGCCAGCAGCCGCAGGGACATCTATGGCTACACCTTC
CDR3: CASSRRDIYGYTF

J: TRBJ1-1
size: once
length: 13
D: .
V: TRBV4-1
DNA: TGCGCCAGCAGCCCGAGGGTGGGGACTGAAGCTTTCTTT
CDR3: CASSPRVGTEAFF

J: TRBJ1-2
size: few
length: 15
D: TRBD1
V: TRBV30
DNA: TGTGCCTGGAGTGACTCAGGGGGCCCTAACTATGGCTACACCTTC
CDR3: CAWSDSGGPNYGYTF

J: TRBJ1-2
size: .
length: 16
D: TRBD1
V: TRBV27
DNA: TGTGCCAGCAGAAGCGGGACAGGGGGCCGGAGCTATGGCTACACCTTC
CDR3: CASRSGTGGRSYGYTF

J: TRBJ2-2
size: .
length: 13
D: .
V: TRBV20-1
DNA: TGCAGTGCTAGTAGAGGGAACACCGGGGAGCTGTTTTTT
CDR3: CSASRGNTGELFF

J: TRBJ2-2
size: .
length: 15
D: .
V: TRBV12-5
DNA: TGTGCTAGTGGTTTGCATCAGGGGTCCACCGGGGAGCTGTTTTTT
CDR3: CASGLHQGSTGELFF

J: TRBJ2-7
size: .
length: 14
D: .
V: TRBV7-9
DNA: TGTGCCAGCAGCGTACGTGTGGGCACGTACGAGCAGTACTTC
CDR3: CASSVRVGTYEQYF

J: TRBJ2-7
size: .
length: 13
D: .
V: TRBV18
DNA: TGTGCCAGCTCACCATTCTCGGGGAACGAGCAGTACTTC
CDR3: CASSPFSGNEQYF

J: TRBJ1-5
size: .
length: 15
D: .
V: TRBV28
DNA: TGTGCCAGCAGTTTAGGGCAGGTCCGAACTCAGCCCCAGCATTTT
CDR3: CASSLGQVRTQPQHF

J: TRBJ2-4
size: few
length: 16
D: TRBD1
V: TRBV7-9
DNA: TGTGCCAGCAGCTTTGATTCCGGGACAGGCAAAAACATTCAGTACTTC
CDR3: CASSFDSGTGKNIQYF

J: TRBJ2-1
size: .
length: 15
D: TRBD2
V: TRBV19
DNA: TGTGCCACCTCAATTGGGGCGGGAGTCGGCAATGAGCAGTTCTTC
CDR3: CATSIGAGVGNEQFF

J: TRBJ1-3
size: .
length: 17
D: TRBD1
V: TRBV30
DNA: TGTGCCTGGGGGAGGCCCCTGACAGGGTTTGGCCGGAACACCATATATTTT
CDR3: CAWGRPLTGFGRNTIYF

J: TRBJ1-2
size: .
length: 12
D: TRBD1
V: TRBV29-1
DNA: TGCAGCGGGGGGGGACAGAGCTATGGCTACACCTTC
CDR3: CSGGGQSYGYTF

J: TRBJ2-7
size: .
length: 15
D: TRBD1
V: TRBV28
DNA: TGTGCCAGCAGTTCCCCGGGACAGGGGGCATGGGAGCAGTACTTC
CDR3: CASSSPGQGAWEQYF

J: TRBJ2-7
size: .
length: 15
D: TRBD2
V: TRBV4-1
DNA: TGCGCCAGCAGCCAAGGCACTAGCGTGGGGTACGAGCAGTACTTC
CDR3: CASSQGTSVGYEQYF

J: TRBJ2-5
size: .
length: 14
D: TRBD2
V: TRBV10-3
DNA: TGTGCCATCAGTGAGACTAGCGGCAAAGAGACCCAGTACTTC
CDR3: CAISETSGKETQYF

J: TRBJ1-2
size: .
length: 14
D: .
V: TRBV5-1
DNA: TGCGCCAGCAGCTTGGGGCCAGCTAACTATGGCTACACCTTC
CDR3: CASSLGPANYGYTF

J: TRBJ2-1
size: .
length: 15
D: TRBD2
V: TRBV2
DNA: TGTGCCAGCAGTTGGGGCGGGAGTCGTTACAATGAGCAGTTCTTC
CDR3: CASSWGGSRYNEQFF

J: TRBJ1-5
size: .
length: 16
D: TRBD1
V: TRBV2
DNA: TGTGCCAGCTCAGCTCAGAGTACAGGGGGAAATCAGCCCCAGCATTTT
CDR3: CASSAQSTGGNQPQHF

J: TRBJ2-7
size: once
length: 14
D: .
V: TRBV5-4
DNA: TGTGCCAGCAGCTTGGCCGAGGGAAGCGACGAGCAGTACTTC
CDR3: CASSLAEGSDEQYF

J: TRBJ2-1
size: .
length: 15
D: .
V: TRBV7-8
DNA: TGTGCCAGCAGCGCCACCGGGACTGCCACTAATGAGCAGTTCTTC
CDR3: CASSATGTATNEQFF

J: TRBJ1-5
size: .
length: 14
D: .
V: TRBV15
DNA: TGTGCCACCAGCAGAGGTCAGAACAATCAGCCCCAGCATTTT
CDR3: CATSRGQNNQPQHF

J: TRBJ1-4
size: .
length: 14
D: .
V: TRBV25-1
DNA: TGTGCCAGCACCGTCGGACAGTTGGGCGAAAAACTGTTTTTT
CDR3: CASTVGQLGEKLFF

J: TRBJ2-1
size: .
length: 18
D: .
V: TRBV27
DNA: TGTGCCAGCAGTTTATCGTTTCGAGGCGGGTTAACCTACAATGAGCAGTTCTTC
CDR3: CASSLSFRGGLTYNEQFF

J: TRBJ2-7
size: .
length: 15
D: .
V: TRBV5-8
DNA: TGTGCCAGCAGCCCTCTCCAGGGGGGTCCATACGAGCAGTACTTC
CDR3: CASSPLQGGPYEQYF